The 14 T cell receptor beta chains presented below share a single source sample, sequenced in a study of identical twins. TCRdb re-analysed the 5' RACE reads in MiXCR, keeping a single row per CDR3 protein. The profile covers roughly 1,500,000 distinct CDR3 sequences, with less than 35% appearing a single time and over 0.25% taken by the ten largest. Sequencing was performed on cord blood. The receptor source for this set is a newborn girl in good health.

Remarks on this clonotype: One junction end disagrees with the germline gene, perhaps due to a read error. The rearrangement uses TRBV7-9 and TRBJ1-1; D unresolved. This CDR3 region has 12 residues. The germline CDR1 and CDR2 sequences are SEHNR and FQNEAQ (reference sequence). The CDR3 spells CAGSLRRHEAFF. CDR3 in DNA: TGTGCCGGCAGCCTACGACGGCATGAAGCTTTCTTT.

This clonotype was seen more than once but under ten times. This chain uses TRBV7-9 with TRBJ2-3; 7 bases are a match to TRBD2. The junction had 6 bases not matched to a gene; V was cut back by 8 bases and J by 4 bases. Looked up from germline, CDR1 is SEHNR and CDR2 is FQNEAQ (reference sequence). CDR3 length: 13 amino acids. DNA for the CDR3: TGTGCCAGCGGGTCGGGAGGAGCAGATACGCAGTATTTT. It is translated as CASGSGGADTQYF.

The chain links TRBV21-1 to TRBJ1-1. TRBV21-1 is flagged as a pseudogene. The CDR3 is made up of 16 amino acids. The CDR3 protein is CASSKVSRASNTEAFF. In DNA form, the CDR3 reads TGTGCCAGCAGCAAAGTCAGTCGGGCCTCGAACACTGAAGCTTTCTTT.

The chain carries TRBV6-1 and TRBJ2-3; maybe TRBD1 (5 bases). V lost 3 bases and J 2 bases, leaving 12 bases between the germline ends. Germline CDR1 is MNHNS and CDR2 is SASEGT. The CDR3 contains 15 residues. The CDR3 DNA follows: TGTGCCAGCAGTGAGGACACTTCATACACAGATACGCAGTATTTT. This translates into CASSEDTSYTDTQYF.

This clonotype was recorded a few times. This chain joins TRBV6-6 and TRBJ1-2; TRBD1 agrees at 7 bases. There are 16 residues in the CDR3. With 2 bases clipped from V and 0 bases from J, the junction kept 6 bases outside the gene matches. Looked up from germline, CDR1 is MNHNY and CDR2 is SVGAGI (reference sequence). Written as DNA, the CDR3 is TGTGCCAGCAGTTACCGCCGGGACAGAGCTAACTATGGCTACACCTTC. It encodes CASSYRRDRANYGYTF.

As regards this clonotype: This could be a read error, since a much larger clone is one nucleotide away. The rearrangement uses TRBV2 and TRBJ2-1, with 11 positions matching TRBD2. The germline V gene has CDR1 SNHLY and CDR2 FYNNEI. This CDR3 is 14 amino acids long. CDR3 sequence reads: CASRRLAGYSEQFF. CDR3 sequence (DNA): TGTGCCAGCCGACGACTAGCGGGGTACAGTGAGCAGTTCTTC.

The rearrangement uses TRBV11-2 and TRBJ1-4; 7 bases are shared with TRBD1. Germline CDR1 SGHAT, CDR2 FQNNGV. The ends lost 2 bases at V and 2 bases at J; junction bases unmatched: 8. The CDR3 contains 17 residues. The CDR3 DNA is TGTGCCAGCAGCTTATCAGAGGGGGCGAGGACTAATGAAAAACTGTTTTTT. Encoded protein: CASSLSEGARTNEKLFF.

A few counts support this clonotype. The chain couples TRBV2 to TRBJ2-1, with 7 bases identical to TRBD1. Germline loops: CDR1 SNHLY, CDR2 FYNNEI. This CDR3 is 12 amino acids long. Trimming removed 6 bases from V and 8 bases from J; junction bases left unmatched: 4. CDR3 nucleotides: TGTGCCAGCAGAGAGGGGGCTCATGAGCAGTTCTTC. This translates into CASREGAHEQFF.

The J gene is TRBJ2-7, the V gene TRBV6-1, with 9 positions matching TRBD1. V lost 4 bases and J lost 3; bases outside the gene matches: 16. CDR1 and CDR2 from the germline V gene are MNHNS and SASEGT. The CDR3 spans 18 residues. CDR3 sequence: CASSGVNLRDRDYYEQYF. In DNA form, the CDR3 reads TGTGCCAGCAGTGGAGTTAACCTCCGGGACAGGGACTACTACGAGCAGTACTTC.

About this clonotype: A much larger clone sits a single nucleotide away, making a read error possible. The chain recombines TRBV4-2 with TRBJ2-1, with 10 bases that match TRBD2. Germline CDR1 and CDR2: LGHNA and YNFKEQ. The CDR3 has 15 amino acids. CDR3 loop: CVSSQGTSADNEQFF. The CDR3 DNA reads as TGTGTCAGCAGCCAAGGGACTAGCGCTGACAATGAGCAGTTCTTC.

This clonotype was picked up a small number of times. The V and J genes are TRBV2 and TRBJ2-1, with D perhaps TRBD2 (5 bases). In germline, CDR1 is SNHLY, CDR2 FYNNEI. V gave up 5 bases and J gave up 10 bases, with 9 bases separating them. This CDR3 has 11 residues. Here the CDR3 DNA reads TGTGCCAGCAGTTGGACTGGAGAGCAGTTCTTC. Translation gives CASSWTGEQFF.

This clonotype occurred a few times. V and J are TRBV4-2 and TRBJ1-4; 7 bases are shared with TRBD1. The junction had 19 bases not matched to a gene; V was cut back by 0 bases and J by 6 bases. Germline CDR1 LGHNA, CDR2 YNFKEQ. The CDR3 is 20 amino acids. CDR3 sequence: CASSQDLGRGQRKGDEKLFF. The CDR3 nucleotides are TGTGCCAGCAGCCAAGATCTTGGGAGGGGGCAAAGAAAAGGGGATGAAAAACTGTTTTTT.

V and J are TRBV20-1 and TRBJ1-1, with 9 bases fitting TRBD1. The junction had 7 bases not matched to a gene; V was cut back by 3 bases and J by 5 bases. This CDR3 contains 14 residues. Germline loops: CDR1 DFQATT, CDR2 SNEGSKA (reference sequence). CDR3 sequence reads: CSASHGTGRTEAFF. CDR3 DNA sequence: TGCAGTGCTAGCCATGGGACAGGGAGGACTGAAGCTTTCTTT.

The chain links TRBV7-9 to TRBJ2-3; no definite D call. The V gene lost 3 bases and the J gene lost 2 bases, with 9 bases spanning the gap. The CDR3 is made up of 14 amino acids. The germline gives CDR1 SEHNR, CDR2 FQNEAQ (reference sequence). The CDR3 protein is CASSFSPNTDTQYF. CDR3 sequence (DNA): TGTGCCAGCAGCTTTTCCCCCAACACAGATACGCAGTATTTT.